The 27 T cell receptor beta chains below all came from one sample that was sequenced in a study of shared clonotypes between healthy human individuals. Selected positively for CCR7 and CD45RO-negative, naive CD8 cells excluded terminally differentiated effector memory CD45RA+ cells. The assay was immunoSEQ multiplex PCR, and TCRdb's table has in-frame clones only and misses some. This table holds hundreds of thousands of clones, approximately 96% found once. The sequenced sample was naive CD8+ T cells sorted from blood. These receptors were taken from a young woman in good health.

The gene calls are TRBV27 and TRBJ1-1, with D perhaps TRBD1 (5 bases). The CDR3 runs to 16 residues. Between the trimmed V and J ends, which lost 6 bases and 6 bases, there was a span of 23 bases. Germline assignment: CDR1 MNHEY and CDR2 SMNVEV (reference sequence). For the CDR3, the DNA is TGTGCCAGCAGGCGAGGCGTACACCTCAGGGTTTCTGAAGCTTTCTTT. It translates to CASRRGVHLRVSEAFF.

The chain carries TRBV28 and TRBJ1-1; tentative D call: TRBD1 (5 bases). This CDR3 has 13 amino acids. The germline CDR1 and CDR2 sequences are MDHEN and SYDVKM. Trimming took off 5 bases at V and 7 bases at J, with 14 bases between the two ends. CDR3 protein: CASSTWEGVEAFF. The DNA of the CDR3 is TGTGCCAGCAGTACATGGGAAGGGGTTGAAGCTTTCTTT.

The genes are TRBV5-6 and TRBJ2-7; 7 bases are shared with TRBD1. The germline CDR1 and CDR2 sequences are SGHDT and YYEEEE. This CDR3 region has 14 residues. The V and J ends lost 4 bases and 3 bases, in that order; junction bases with no gene match: 7. CDR3 coding DNA: TGTGCCAGCAGCCGACAGGGCAACTTCTACGAGCAGTACTTC. Residues: CASSRQGNFYEQYF.

The V gene is TRBV5-8, the J gene TRBJ2-2, with D unclear. The CDR3 is 14 residues long. Germline V gene data show CDR1 as SGHTS and CDR2 as YDEGEE. Trimming took 0 bases from V and 2 from J, leaving 5 bases between them. The CDR3 reads CASSLALNTGELFF. CDR3 bases: TGTGCCAGCAGCTTGGCCCTAAACACCGGGGAGCTGTTTTTT. The full variable domain, in which reference TRBV5-8 and TRBJ2-2 provide the parts outside the CDR3, is EAGVTQSPTHLIKTRGQQATLRCSPISGHTSVYWYQQALGLGLQFLLWYDEGEERNRGNFPPRFSGRQFPNYSSELNVNALELEDSALYLCASSLALNTGELFFGEGSRLTVL.

The rearrangement uses TRBV5-6 and TRBJ2-1; TRBD2 might be the D (5 bases). The germline V gene encodes CDR1 SGHDT and CDR2 YYEEEE. CDR3 length: 18 amino acids. V was shortened by 0 bases and J by 5 bases, with 21 bases between the two germline ends. For the CDR3, the DNA is TGTGCCAGCAGCTTGGCTAGGGCTCGGGGTTCTCTCCACAATGAGCAGTTCTTC. It specifies CASSLARARGSLHNEQFF. Using reference TRBV5-6 and TRBJ2-1 for the parts outside the CDR3, the full variable domain is DAGVTQSPTHLIKTRGQQVTLRCSPKSGHDTVSWYQQALGQGPQFIFQYYEEEERQRGNFPDRFSGHQFPNYSSELNVNALLLGDSALYLCASSLARARGSLHNEQFFGPGTRLTVL.

This chain uses TRBV4-1 with TRBJ2-7, with TRBD2 matching over 9 bases. Germline values: CDR1 MGHRA, CDR2 YSYEKL. The CDR3 is 16 amino acids. V shed 3 bases and J 4 bases; nucleotides not matched to a gene: 10. DNA for the CDR3: TGCGCCAGCAGCCACCCCGTCGTGGCGGGAGGGTACGAGCAGTACTTC. Translation: CASSHPVVAGGYEQYF.

This chain joins TRBV5-4 and TRBJ2-3; 10 nucleotides agree with TRBD1. CDR3 size: 15 residues. Germline V gene sequence: CDR1 SGHNT, CDR2 YYREEE (reference sequence). J was trimmed by 5 bases and V by 5 bases; bases with no gene match: 8. CDR3 region: CASRLPGQGIDTQYF. Here the CDR3 DNA reads TGTGCCAGCAGATTACCGGGACAGGGGATAGATACGCAGTATTTT.

The CDR3 loop reads CASSHSGGGRETQYF. The CDR3 DNA sequence: TGTGCCAGCAGCCATTCAGGTGGGGGGCGAGAGACCCAGTACTTC. The rearrangement joins TRBV25-1 to TRBJ2-5; D possibly uses TRBD1 or TRBD2 (6 bases each). V was clipped by 6 bases and J by 4 bases, with 18 bases between them. The CDR3 has 15 amino acids. Germline V gene lookup returns CDR1 MGHDK and CDR2 SYGVNS.

This clone was detected only once. The chain combines TRBV9 with TRBJ1-2; D gene uncertain. This CDR3 comprises 15 residues. Trimming took 3 bases from V and 2 from J, leaving 14 bases between them. The germline V gene has CDR1 SGDLS and CDR2 YYNGEE. CDR3 nucleotide sequence: TGTGCCAGCAGCGATCCCTTGACTTCCAACTATGGCTACACCTTC. Protein sequence: CASSDPLTSNYGYTF. The full variable domain, in which reference TRBV9 and TRBJ1-2 provide the parts outside the CDR3, is DSGVTQTPKHLITATGQRVTLRCSPRSGDLSVYWYQQSLDQGLQFLIQYYNGEERAKGNILERFSAQQFPDLHSELNLSSLELGDSALYFCASSDPLTSNYGYTFGSGTRLTVV.

The chain joins TRBV28 to TRBJ2-2, with 9 bases fitting TRBD2. Germline V lookup: CDR1 MDHEN, CDR2 SYDVKM. The CDR3 totals 19 residues. The J segment lost 4 bases and the V segment lost 3 bases, leaving 15 bases of the junction unmatched. This chain's CDR3 is CASSFYGLDSGSGTGELFF. As DNA, the CDR3 is TGTGCCAGCAGTTTTTACGGTCTAGATAGCGGGAGCGGCACCGGGGAGCTGTTTTTT.

V usage is TRBV11-2 and J usage is TRBJ2-2; TRBD1 is a possible D gene (6 bases). Germline CDR1 is SGHAT and CDR2 is FQNNGV. V dropped 5 bases and J dropped 8 bases, with 18 bases sitting between them. The CDR3 runs to 15 residues. CDR3 amino acids: CASSPPLGGVGELFF. For the CDR3, the DNA is TGTGCCAGCAGCCCCCCGCTTGGGGGCGTGGGGGAGCTGTTTTTT.

The gene calls are TRBV4-1 and TRBJ2-1; a possible D gene is TRBD2 (6 bases). This CDR3 is built from 15 residues. Germline V gene lookup returns CDR1 MGHRA and CDR2 YSYEKL. Between the trimmed V and J ends, which lost 0 bases and 10 bases, there was a span of 16 bases. This CDR3 reads CASSQEGRTGREQFF. DNA of the CDR3: TGCGCCAGCAGCCAAGAAGGGAGGACGGGGCGAGAGCAGTTCTTC.

This chain joins TRBV7-6 and TRBJ2-1; TRBD2 matches at 11 bases. V gave up 5 bases and J gave up 9 bases; unmatched junction bases: 12. The CDR3 consists of 16 residues. Germline loops: CDR1 SGHVS, CDR2 FNYEAQ. CDR3 sequence reads: CASSQVTSGRLGEQFF. The CDR3 DNA follows: TGTGCCAGCAGCCAAGTTACTAGCGGGAGATTGGGTGAGCAGTTCTTC.

V usage is TRBV6-5 and J usage is TRBJ2-3; weak D call: TRBD2 (6 bases). V was pared by 0 bases and J by 1 base, with 11 bases between. Germline-derived CDR1 and CDR2 are MNHEY and SVGAGI. This CDR3 region has 16 residues. CDR3 sequence reads: CASSYSSGWGTDTQYF. CDR3 nucleotide sequence: TGTGCCAGCAGTTACTCTAGCGGCTGGGGCACAGATACGCAGTATTTT.

The chain has TRBV7-7 and TRBJ2-1; D may be TRBD1 (6 bases). The V end was cut by 4 bases, the J end by 8 bases, with 15 bases between. The CDR3 totals 14 residues. Germline V gene data show CDR1 as SSHAT and CDR2 as FNYEAQ (reference sequence). CDR3 coding DNA: TGTGCCAGCAGCTCGAGCCACAGGGCCTATGAGCAGTTCTTC. This sequence encodes CASSSSHRAYEQFF.

The chain links TRBV13 to TRBJ2-3; 8 bases agree with TRBD2. The V gene end was trimmed by 5 bases and the J gene end by 4 bases; junction bases not matched to a gene: 20. This CDR3 has 19 amino acids. CDR1 is PRHDT and CDR2 is FYEKMQ in the germline V gene (reference sequence). CDR3 residues: CASSPIFGIAGPGADTQYF. The CDR3 DNA is TGTGCCAGCAGCCCGATTTTCGGGATAGCGGGGCCGGGGGCAGATACGCAGTATTTT.

The chain combines TRBV2 with TRBJ1-5; no clear D gene. CDR3 length equals 13 residues. The germline V gene has CDR1 SNHLY and CDR2 FYNNEI. V lost 6 bases, J lost 3 bases, and 9 bases lay in between. For the CDR3, the DNA is TGTGCCAGCAGAGACACATACAATCAGCCCCAGCATTTT. This gives the protein CASRDTYNQPQHF. Variable domain in full (rest from reference TRBV2 and TRBJ1-5): EPEVTQTPSHQVTQMGQEVILRCVPISNHLYFYWYRQILGQKVEFLVSFYNNEISEKSEIFDDQFSVERPDGSNFTLKIRSTKLEDSAMYFCASRDTYNQPQHFGDGTRLSIL.

The chain links TRBV6-5 to TRBJ1-1; D is possibly TRBD1 (6 bases). Trimming pared 4 bases from V and 0 bases from J, leaving 6 bases between. This CDR3 has 13 amino acids. Germline assignment: CDR1 MNHEY and CDR2 SVGAGI. The CDR3 sequence: CASSWTVNTEAFF. DNA for the CDR3: TGTGCCAGCAGTTGGACAGTGAACACTGAAGCTTTCTTT.

This clone has just one count. V and J are TRBV5-1 and TRBJ2-5; no definite D call. Trimming took off 2 bases at V and 5 bases at J, with 13 bases between the two ends. Germline lookup yields CDR1 SGHRS and CDR2 YFSETQ. The length of the CDR3 is 14 residues. The DNA for the CDR3 is TGCGCCAGCAGCTTTTGGGCAGAGGAGGAGACCCAGTACTTC. Translating it yields CASSFWAEEETQYF.

J is TRBJ2-7 and V is TRBV2, with D tentatively TRBD1 (5 bases). This CDR3 is built from 15 residues. V lost 6 bases, J lost 0 bases, and 15 bases lay in between. Germline V CDR1 and CDR2: SNHLY, FYNNEI. The CDR3 bases are TGTGCCAGCAGGGCCGACAGCCTCAGCTCCTACGAGCAGTACTTC. Amino acid sequence: CASRADSLSSYEQYF.

This clone was observed a single time. The rearrangement uses TRBV7-9 and TRBJ2-7; D possibly corresponds to TRBD2 (6 bases). There are 12 residues in the CDR3. With 4 bases removed from V and 6 bases from J, the gap between germline ends came to 10 bases. Germline-derived CDR1 and CDR2 are SEHNR and FQNEAQ (reference sequence). The CDR3 bases are TGTGCCAGCAGCTCCGCGGGAATCGAGCAGTACTTC. Amino acids: CASSSAGIEQYF.

The chain links TRBV4-2 to TRBJ2-1; no firm D call. The V end was cut by 6 bases, the J end by 2 bases, with 23 bases between. The CDR3 is 18 amino acids. Germline values: CDR1 LGHNA, CDR2 YNFKEQ. CDR3 sequence: CASSPTGEIRTTYNEQFF. The CDR3 region has the DNA TGTGCCAGCAGTCCCACTGGTGAAATCCGAACGACCTACAATGAGCAGTTCTTC.

The V and J genes are TRBV28 and TRBJ2-7, with D possibly called TRBD1 or TRBD2 (5 bases each). CDR1 MDHEN and CDR2 SYDVKM come from the germline V gene. The CDR3 has 15 amino acids. The V and J ends lost 10 bases and 3 bases respectively, with 22 bases between them. CDR3 sequence: CATRKRGSPNYEQYF. CDR3 DNA: TGTGCCACCCGGAAGAGGGGATCACCAAACTACGAGCAGTACTTC.

Only one count was recorded for this clone. The chain uses TRBV5-8 and TRBJ1-1, with D uncertain. There are 14 residues in the CDR3. V was cut by 5 bases and J by 7 bases, with 18 bases left in between. Germline V gene sequence: CDR1 SGHTS, CDR2 YDEGEE. The CDR3 protein is CASRPRQVRFEAFF. As DNA, the CDR3 is TGTGCCAGCAGACCTCGGCAGGTTAGGTTTGAAGCTTTCTTT.

As for this clone: At the DNA level, this CDR3 is encoded by other sequences in the same sample as well. The gene calls are TRBV28 and TRBJ2-5; D gene ambiguous. Germline CDR1 and CDR2: MDHEN and SYDVKM. V dropped 1 base and J dropped 0 bases, with 6 bases sitting between them. This CDR3 is 14 amino acids long. The CDR3 coding sequence is TGTGCCAGCAGTTTATATGGGTACCAAGAGACCCAGTACTTC. Encoded protein: CASSLYGYQETQYF.

The gene calls are TRBV2 and TRBJ1-2; D unclear. The germline gives CDR1 SNHLY, CDR2 FYNNEI. Trimming stripped 4 bases from V and 6 bases from J, with 3 bases between. This CDR3 spans 10 amino acids. The CDR3: CASSVDGYTF. The CDR3 bases are TGTGCCAGCAGTGTTGATGGCTACACCTTC.

The J gene is TRBJ2-6, the V gene TRBV7-3; D might be TRBD1 or TRBD2, each matching 5 bases. CDR1 SGHTA and CDR2 FQGTGA come from the germline V gene. V was shortened by 3 bases and J by 2 bases, with 5 bases between the two germline ends. The CDR3 has 14 residues. CDR3 bases: TGTGCCAGCAGCTTGGGGGCTGGGGCCAACGTCCTGACTTTC. It specifies CASSLGAGANVLTF.